This T cell receptor (beta chain) was sequenced in a study of blood T cell repertoires in COVID-19. About the research overall: Material from acute and convalescent COVID-19 was sourced from the United States, Italy and Spain. The cDNA or gDNA used as material had been derived from T cells, B-cell-depleted T cells, or PBMCs.

Profiling relied on immunoSEQ multiplex PCR, and the TCRdb table lists in-frame clones only, not all of them. The table has 210,000 or so clones, around nine tenths seen once; the top ten hold roughly 2.6%. This CDR3 has 13 residues. V dropped 0 bases and J dropped 6 bases, with 8 bases sitting between them. Germline V gives CDR1 WNHNN, CDR2 SYGVQD (reference sequence). Sequencing used peripheral blood. This TCR came from a woman aged 55-69 years with acute or convalescent COVID-19. This sequence joins TRBV10-1 and TRBJ2-5; TRBD2 might be the D (5 bases). In DNA form, the CDR3 reads TGCGCCAGCAGTGAGTCGGCCGGGAAGACCCAGTACTTC. Translating it yields CASSESAGKTQYF.